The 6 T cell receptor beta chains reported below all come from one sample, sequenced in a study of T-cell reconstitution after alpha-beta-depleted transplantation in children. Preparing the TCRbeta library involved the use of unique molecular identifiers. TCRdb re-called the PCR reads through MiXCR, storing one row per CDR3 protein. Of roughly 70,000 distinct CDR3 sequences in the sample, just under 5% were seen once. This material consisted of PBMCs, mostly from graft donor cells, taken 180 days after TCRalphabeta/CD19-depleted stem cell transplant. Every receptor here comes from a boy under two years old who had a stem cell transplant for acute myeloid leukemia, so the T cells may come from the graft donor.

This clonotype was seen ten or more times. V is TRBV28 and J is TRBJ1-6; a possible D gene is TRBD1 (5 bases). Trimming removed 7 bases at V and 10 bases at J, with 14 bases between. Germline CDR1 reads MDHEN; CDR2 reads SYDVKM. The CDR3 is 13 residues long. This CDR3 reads CASNGGVISPLHF. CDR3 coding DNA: TGTGCCAGCAACGGGGGGGTTATCTCACCCCTCCACTTT. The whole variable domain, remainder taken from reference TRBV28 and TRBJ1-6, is DVKVTQSSRYLVKRTGEKVFLECVQDMDHENMFWYRQDPGLGLRLIYFSYDVKMKEKGDIPEGYSVSREKKERFSLILESASTNQTSMYLCASNGGVISPLHFGNGTRLTVT.

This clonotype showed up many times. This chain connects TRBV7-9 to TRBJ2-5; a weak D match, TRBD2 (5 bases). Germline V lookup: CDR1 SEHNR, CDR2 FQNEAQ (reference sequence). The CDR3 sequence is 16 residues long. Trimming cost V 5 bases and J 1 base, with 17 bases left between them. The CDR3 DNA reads TGTGCCAGCAGCAGCCGGGGTTTCCCCGTCCAAGAGACCCAGTACTTC. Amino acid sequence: CASSSRGFPVQETQYF.

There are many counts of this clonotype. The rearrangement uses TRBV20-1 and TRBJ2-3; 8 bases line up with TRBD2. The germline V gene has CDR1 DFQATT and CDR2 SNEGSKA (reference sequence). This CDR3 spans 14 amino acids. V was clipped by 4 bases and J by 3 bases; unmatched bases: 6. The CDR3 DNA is TGCAGTGCTAACGGGGGGGCGGCGACAGATACGCAGTATTTT. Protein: CSANGGAATDTQYF.

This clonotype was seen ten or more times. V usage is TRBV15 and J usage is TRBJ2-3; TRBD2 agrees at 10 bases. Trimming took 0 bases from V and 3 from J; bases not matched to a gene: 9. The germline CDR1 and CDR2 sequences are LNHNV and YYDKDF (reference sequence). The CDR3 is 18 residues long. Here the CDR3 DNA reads TGTGCCACCAGCAGAGATTTGGGCAGCGGGGGGGAAACAGATACGCAGTATTTT. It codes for CATSRDLGSGGETDTQYF.

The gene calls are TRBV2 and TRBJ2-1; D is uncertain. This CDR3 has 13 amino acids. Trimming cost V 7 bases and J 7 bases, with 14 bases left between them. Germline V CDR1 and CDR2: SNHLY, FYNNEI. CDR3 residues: CASKGWAGNEQFF. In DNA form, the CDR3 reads TGTGCCAGCAAAGGCTGGGCCGGGAATGAGCAGTTCTTC.

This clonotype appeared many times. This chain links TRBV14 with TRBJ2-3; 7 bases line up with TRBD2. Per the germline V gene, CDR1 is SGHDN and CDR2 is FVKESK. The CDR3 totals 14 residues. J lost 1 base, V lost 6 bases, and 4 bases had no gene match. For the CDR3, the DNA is TGTGCCAGCAGGTTGGCGGGGGGCACAGATACGCAGTATTTT. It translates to CASRLAGGTDTQYF.